These 4 T cell receptor beta chains share one sample of origin, sequenced in a study of breast tumors, draining lymph nodes, adjacent tissues (dated by TCRdb to about 2016). Lymph node samples came from the axillary draining lymph nodes of breast cancer patients. Preparation of the library involved multiplex PCR. Sequenced using an Illumina HiSeq 2000. In TCRdb, the public reads were trimmed at Q25 with fastp and aligned with MiXCR, with productive beta chains retained. Entries are consolidated by CDR3 protein sequence, retaining the most common genes and DNA. The sample table contains 150,000 to 200,000 distinct CDR3 sequences; only one count was recorded for 33% of them. Clones ranked in the top ten supply 3% to 4% of the sample. Specimen: axillary lymph node tissue. These receptors were taken from a female donor with breast cancer. Some clones in this sample may be carry-over from other donors' samples.

This clonotype was seen many times. The J gene is TRBJ2-3, the V gene TRBV6-5; no clear D. From germline, CDR1 is MNHEY and CDR2 SVGAGI. The CDR3 runs 13 residues. Trimming cost V 5 bases and J 2 bases, with 8 bases left between them. CDR3 in amino acids: CASSRMYTDTQYF. CDR3 nucleotide sequence: TGTGCCAGCAGTCGCATGTACACAGATACGCAGTATTTT.

This clonotype was recorded many times. The rearrangement joins TRBV15 to TRBJ2-1, with a possible D match to TRBD1 (5 bases). The CDR3 is made up of 16 amino acids. Germline loops: CDR1 LNHNV, CDR2 YYDKDF (reference sequence). V was pared by 0 bases and J by 2 bases, with 11 bases between. CDR3 in DNA: TGTGCCACCAGCAGAGATTCCCAGGGCACCTACAATGAGCAGTTCTTC. Amino acid sequence: CATSRDSQGTYNEQFF.

This clonotype was recorded many times. The V gene is TRBV6-1, the J gene TRBJ2-2; D is possibly TRBD1 (5 bases). V lost 6 bases and J lost 10, with 12 bases in between. This CDR3 spans 12 amino acids. CDR1 is MNHNS, CDR2 SASEGT, per germline. CDR3 in DNA: TGTGCCAGCAGCCTATTCGGACAGGAGCTGTTTTTT. Translated: CASSLFGQELFF.

This clonotype was seen ten or more times. The V gene is TRBV5-6, the J gene TRBJ2-7, with 10 bases that match TRBD1. This CDR3 region has 15 residues. Per germline, CDR1 SGHDT and CDR2 YYEEEE. With 1 base clipped from V and 3 bases from J, the junction kept 4 bases outside the gene matches. The CDR3 sequence is CASSLTGTGVYEQYF. The CDR3 region has the DNA TGTGCCAGCAGCTTGACCGGGACAGGGGTCTACGAGCAGTACTTC.